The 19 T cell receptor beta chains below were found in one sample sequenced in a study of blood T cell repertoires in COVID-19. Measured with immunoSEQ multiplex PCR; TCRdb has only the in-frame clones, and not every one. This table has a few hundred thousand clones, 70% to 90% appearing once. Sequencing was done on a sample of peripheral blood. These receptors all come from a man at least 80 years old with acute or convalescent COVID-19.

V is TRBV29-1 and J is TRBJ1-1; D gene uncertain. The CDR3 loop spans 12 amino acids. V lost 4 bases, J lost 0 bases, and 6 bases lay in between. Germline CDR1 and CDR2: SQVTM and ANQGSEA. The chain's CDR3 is CSVAQVNTEAFF. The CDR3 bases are TGCAGCGTTGCCCAGGTGAACACTGAAGCTTTCTTT.

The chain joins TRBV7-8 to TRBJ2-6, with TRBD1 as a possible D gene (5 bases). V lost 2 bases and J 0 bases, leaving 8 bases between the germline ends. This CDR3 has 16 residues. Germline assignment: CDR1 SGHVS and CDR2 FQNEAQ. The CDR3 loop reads CASSLLGDSGANVLTF. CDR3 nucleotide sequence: TGTGCCAGCAGCTTACTAGGGGACTCTGGGGCCAACGTCCTGACTTTC.

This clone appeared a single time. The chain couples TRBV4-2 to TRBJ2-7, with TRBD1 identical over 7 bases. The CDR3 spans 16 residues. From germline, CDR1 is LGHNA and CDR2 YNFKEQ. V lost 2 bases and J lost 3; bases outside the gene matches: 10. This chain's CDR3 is CASSQSSGQAVYEQYF. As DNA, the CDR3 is TGTGCCAGCAGCCAAAGTTCAGGACAGGCTGTCTACGAGCAGTACTTC.

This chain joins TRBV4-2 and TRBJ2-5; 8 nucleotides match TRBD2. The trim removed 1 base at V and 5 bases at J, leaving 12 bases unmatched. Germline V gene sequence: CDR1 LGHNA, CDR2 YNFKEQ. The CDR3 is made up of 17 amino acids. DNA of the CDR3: TGTGCCAGCAGCCAAGGAGGAACCGGGACTAGGTCCGAGACCCAGTACTTC. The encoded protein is CASSQGGTGTRSETQYF.

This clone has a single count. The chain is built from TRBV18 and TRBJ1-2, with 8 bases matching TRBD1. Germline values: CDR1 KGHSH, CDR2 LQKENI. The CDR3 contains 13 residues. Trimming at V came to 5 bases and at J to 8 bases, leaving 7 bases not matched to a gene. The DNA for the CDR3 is TGTGCCAGCTCATATCAACAGGGGGAAGGCTACACCTTC. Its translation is CASSYQQGEGYTF.

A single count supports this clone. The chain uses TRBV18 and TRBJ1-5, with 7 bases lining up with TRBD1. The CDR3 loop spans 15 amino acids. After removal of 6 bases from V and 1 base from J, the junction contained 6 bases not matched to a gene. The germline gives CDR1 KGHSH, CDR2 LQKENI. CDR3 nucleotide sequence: TGTGCCAGCTCGCGTGGACAGGAGAGCAATCAGCCCCAGCATTTT. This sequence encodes CASSRGQESNQPQHF.

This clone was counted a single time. CDR3 bases: TGTGCCAGCAGCTTGGGGCAGTTCGATGGCTACACCTTC. As protein: CASSLGQFDGYTF. The V call is TRBV7-2, the J call TRBJ1-2; weak D call: TRBD1 (5 bases). This CDR3 has 13 amino acids. V was trimmed by 3 bases and J by 6 bases, leaving 11 bases between them. The germline CDR1 and CDR2 sequences are SGHTA and FQGNSA.

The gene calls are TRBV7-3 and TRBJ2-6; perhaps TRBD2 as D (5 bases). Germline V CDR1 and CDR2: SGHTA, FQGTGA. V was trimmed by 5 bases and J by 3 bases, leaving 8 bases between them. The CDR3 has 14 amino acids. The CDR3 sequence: CASSDGLGANVLTF. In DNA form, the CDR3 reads TGTGCCAGCAGCGATGGACTTGGGGCCAACGTCCTGACTTTC.

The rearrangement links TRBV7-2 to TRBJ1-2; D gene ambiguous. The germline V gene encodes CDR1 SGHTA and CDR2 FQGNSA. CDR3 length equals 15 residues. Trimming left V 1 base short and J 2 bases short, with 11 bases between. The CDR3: CASSLGLGRNYGYTF. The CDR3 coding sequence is TGTGCCAGCAGCTTAGGTCTTGGTCGGAACTATGGCTACACCTTC.

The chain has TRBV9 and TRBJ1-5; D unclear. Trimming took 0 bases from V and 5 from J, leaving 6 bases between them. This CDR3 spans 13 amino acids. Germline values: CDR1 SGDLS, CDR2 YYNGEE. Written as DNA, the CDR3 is TGTGCCAGCAGCGTAGCCACAGATCAGCCCCAGCATTTT. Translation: CASSVATDQPQHF.

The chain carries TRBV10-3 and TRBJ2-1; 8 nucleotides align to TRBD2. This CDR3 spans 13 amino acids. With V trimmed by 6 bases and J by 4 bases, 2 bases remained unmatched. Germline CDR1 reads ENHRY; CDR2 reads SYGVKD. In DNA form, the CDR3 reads TGTGCCATCAGACTAGCGGAGTACAATGAGCAGTTCTTC. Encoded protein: CAIRLAEYNEQFF.

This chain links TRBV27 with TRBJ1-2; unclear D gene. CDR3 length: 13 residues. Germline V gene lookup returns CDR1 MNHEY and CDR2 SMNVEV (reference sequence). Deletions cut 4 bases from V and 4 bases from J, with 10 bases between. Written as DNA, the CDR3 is TGTGCCAGCAGTTCAGGCTTTGGCTATGGCTACACCTTC. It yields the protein CASSSGFGYGYTF.

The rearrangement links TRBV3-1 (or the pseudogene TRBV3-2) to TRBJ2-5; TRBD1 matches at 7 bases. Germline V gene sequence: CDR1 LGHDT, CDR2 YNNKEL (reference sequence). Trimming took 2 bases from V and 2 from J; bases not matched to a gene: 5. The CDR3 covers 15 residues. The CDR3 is CASSQSRGPQETQYF. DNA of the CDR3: TGTGCCAGCAGCCAATCAAGGGGGCCACAAGAGACCCAGTACTTC.

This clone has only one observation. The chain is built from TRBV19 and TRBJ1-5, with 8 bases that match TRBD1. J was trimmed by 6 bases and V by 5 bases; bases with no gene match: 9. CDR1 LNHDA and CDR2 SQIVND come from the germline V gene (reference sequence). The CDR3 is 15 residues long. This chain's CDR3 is CASSQGARGGQPQHF. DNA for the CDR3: TGTGCCAGTAGTCAGGGGGCGCGGGGAGGTCAGCCCCAGCATTTT.

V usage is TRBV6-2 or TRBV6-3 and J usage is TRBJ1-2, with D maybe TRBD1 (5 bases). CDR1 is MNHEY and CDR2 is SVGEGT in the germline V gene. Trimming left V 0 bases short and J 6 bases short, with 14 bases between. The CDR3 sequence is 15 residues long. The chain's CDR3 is CASSYSGGEEDGYTF. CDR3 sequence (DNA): TGTGCCAGCAGTTACTCGGGAGGGGAAGAGGATGGCTACACCTTC.

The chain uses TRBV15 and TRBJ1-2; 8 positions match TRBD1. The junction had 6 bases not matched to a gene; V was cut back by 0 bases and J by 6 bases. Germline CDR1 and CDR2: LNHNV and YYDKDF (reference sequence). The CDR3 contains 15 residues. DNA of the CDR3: TGTGCCACCAGCAGAGACCTGACAGGGGCACATGGCTACACCTTC. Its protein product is CATSRDLTGAHGYTF.

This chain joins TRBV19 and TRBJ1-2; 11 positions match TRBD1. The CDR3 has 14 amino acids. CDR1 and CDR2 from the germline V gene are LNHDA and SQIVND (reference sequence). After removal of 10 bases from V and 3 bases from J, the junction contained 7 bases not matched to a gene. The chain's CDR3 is CATLGQGGDYGYTF. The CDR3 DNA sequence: TGTGCCACCCTGGGACAGGGGGGCGACTATGGCTACACCTTC.

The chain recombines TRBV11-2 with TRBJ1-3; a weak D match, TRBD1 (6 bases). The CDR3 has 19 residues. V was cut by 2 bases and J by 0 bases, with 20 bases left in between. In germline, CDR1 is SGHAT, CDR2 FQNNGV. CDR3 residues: CASSLRGGYLPYSGNTIYF. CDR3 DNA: TGTGCCAGCAGCTTACGCGGGGGCTACCTACCTTACTCTGGAAACACCATATATTTT.

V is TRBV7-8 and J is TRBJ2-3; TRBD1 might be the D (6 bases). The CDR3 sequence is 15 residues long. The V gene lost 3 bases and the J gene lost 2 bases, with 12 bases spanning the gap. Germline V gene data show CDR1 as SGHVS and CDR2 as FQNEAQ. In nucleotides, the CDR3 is TGTGCCAGCAGCTTTGGACAGCCGTACACAGATACGCAGTATTTT. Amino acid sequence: CASSFGQPYTDTQYF.